This T cell receptor (beta chain) was found in a study of T cell repertoires and Cas9 in healthy adults (dated by TCRdb to the late 2010s). Regarding the complete study: Within the CD4 and CD8 compartments, SpCas9-reactive T cells were assessed for multi-effector potency, cytotoxicity and lineage determination. Preexisting T cell immunity against the Streptococcus pyogenes Cas9 nuclease (SpCas9) used in CRISPR gene editing was examined in the study.

General study outcomes and caveats: Among the healthy humans studied, a preexisting SpCas9-directed effector T cell response was described as ubiquitous. In vitro, SpCas9-reactive regulatory T cells were reported to reduce the proliferation and function of SpCas9-reactive effector T cells.

V sheds 5 bases and J sheds 3 bases, leaving 11 bases between their ends. From the cysteine through the phenylalanine, the CDR3 covers 14 amino acids. Only CDR3 DNA is held: 42 bases, read in frame from base 1. The germline V gene (reference sequence) yields LNHNV for CDR1 and YYDKDF for CDR2. In the case of this clone: Nothing much larger sits one base from this clone, and base qualities are not available.

All of the donors in the study were healthy humans. The library came from the immunoSEQ multiplex PCR assay. TCRdb provides this immuneACCESS table in a form limited to in-frame rearrangements. Some clones are lacking; in checked studies, under half of them reflect an unresolved V gene, and why the rest are absent is not known. Present in this sample are approximately 1,500 clones, 90% to 95% of which were seen just once. About 3.9% of the sample is in the top ten clones. The sequence joins TRBV15 to TRBJ2-1, with no D gene named confidently. Specimen: SpCas9-reactive CD4+ effector T cells (CD137+, CD154-, CD25-, CD127+) from PBMCs; culture status not recorded. Interpreted using the paper, the cell subset or site label stands for: SpCas9-reactive effector T cells. The receptor was isolated from a human donor in good health. The DNA is TGTGCCACCAGCCCGGGCGCGAACTACAATGAGCAGTTCTTC. Its protein product is CATSPGANYNEQFF.